This TCR beta chain was observed in a study of blood T cells in healthy people across ages. Whole-study findings and limits: Long-lived donors carried more naive CD4+ cells and greater diversity than aged donors.

V was cut by 1 base and J by 3 bases, with 10 bases left in between. There are 15 residues in the CDR3. Turning to this clonotype: Its specificity is not known.

The use of a sample-barcoded 5' primer and a J-beta primer mix characterized a second PCR of about 7 to 12 cycles. Every single cDNA molecule received a tag from a template-switch adaptor with 12 random nucleotides. In TCRdb, the 5' RACE reads were re-called with MiXCR into one record per CDR3 protein. The table has about 780,000 distinct CDR3 sequences, 46% seen once. The sequenced sample consisted of blood. This receptor was obtained from a man aged 80 or over in good health. The rearrangement joins TRBV12-3 or TRBV12-4 to TRBJ1-5, with a tentative D call TRBD1 (5 bases). CDR3 protein: CASSLGQGNNQPQHF. The DNA for the CDR3 is TGTGCCAGCAGTTTAGGTCAGGGAAACAATCAGCCCCAGCATTTT.